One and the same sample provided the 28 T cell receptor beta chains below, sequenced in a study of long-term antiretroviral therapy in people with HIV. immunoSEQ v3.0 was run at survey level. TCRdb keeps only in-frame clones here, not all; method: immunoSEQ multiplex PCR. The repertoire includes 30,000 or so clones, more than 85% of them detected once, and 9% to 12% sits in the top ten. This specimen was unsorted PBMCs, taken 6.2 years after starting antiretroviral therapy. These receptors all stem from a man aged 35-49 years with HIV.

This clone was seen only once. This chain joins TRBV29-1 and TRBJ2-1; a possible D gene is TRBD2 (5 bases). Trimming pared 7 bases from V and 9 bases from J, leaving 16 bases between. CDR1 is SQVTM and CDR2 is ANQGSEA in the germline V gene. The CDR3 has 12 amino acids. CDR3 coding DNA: TGCAGCGAATCCGGGATCCGTGGTGAGCAGTTCTTC. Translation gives CSESGIRGEQFF.

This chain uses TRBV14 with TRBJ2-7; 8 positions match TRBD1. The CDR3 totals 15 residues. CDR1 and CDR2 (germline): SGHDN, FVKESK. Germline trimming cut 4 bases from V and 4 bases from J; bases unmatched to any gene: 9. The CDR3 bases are TGTGCCAGCAGCCCAGGACAGGGATATTTGTACGAGCAGTACTTC. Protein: CASSPGQGYLYEQYF.

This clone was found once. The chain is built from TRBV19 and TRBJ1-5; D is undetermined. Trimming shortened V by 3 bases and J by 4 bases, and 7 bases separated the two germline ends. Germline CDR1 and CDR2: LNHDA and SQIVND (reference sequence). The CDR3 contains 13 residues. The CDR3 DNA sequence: TGTGCCAGTAGTATCGTAGATAATCAGCCCCAGCATTTT. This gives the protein CASSIVDNQPQHF.

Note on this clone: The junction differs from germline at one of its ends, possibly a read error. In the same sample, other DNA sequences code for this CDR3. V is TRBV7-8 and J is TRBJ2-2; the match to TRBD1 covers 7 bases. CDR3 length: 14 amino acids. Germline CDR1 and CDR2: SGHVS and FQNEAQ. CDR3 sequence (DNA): TGTGCCAGTAGCTTCGGGACAGTTCCCGGGGAGCTGTTTTTT. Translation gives CASSFGTVPGELFF.

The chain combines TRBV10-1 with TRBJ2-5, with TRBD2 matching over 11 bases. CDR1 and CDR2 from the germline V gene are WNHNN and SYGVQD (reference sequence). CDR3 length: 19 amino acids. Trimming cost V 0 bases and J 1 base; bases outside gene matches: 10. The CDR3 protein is CASSESRSIAGGPQETQYF. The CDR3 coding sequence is TGCGCCAGCAGTGAGTCAAGATCGATAGCGGGGGGGCCCCAAGAGACCCAGTACTTC.

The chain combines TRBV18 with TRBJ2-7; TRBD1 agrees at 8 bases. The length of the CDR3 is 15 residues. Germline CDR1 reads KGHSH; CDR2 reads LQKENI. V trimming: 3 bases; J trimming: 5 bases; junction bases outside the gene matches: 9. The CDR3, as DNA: TGTGCCAGCTCACCCCGGCAGGGGGCAGAGAACGAGCAGTACTTC. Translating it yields CASSPRQGAENEQYF. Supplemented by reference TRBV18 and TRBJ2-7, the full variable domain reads NAGVMQNPRHLVRRRGQEARLRCSPMKGHSHVYWYRQLPEEGLKFMVYLQKENIIDESGMPKERFSAEFPKEGPSILRIQQVVRGDSAAYFCASSPRQGAENEQYFGPGTRLTVT.

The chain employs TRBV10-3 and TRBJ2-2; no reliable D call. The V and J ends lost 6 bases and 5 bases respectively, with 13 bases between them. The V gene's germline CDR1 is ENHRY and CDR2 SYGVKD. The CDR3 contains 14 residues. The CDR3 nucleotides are TGTGCCATCAGCCACACTCAGCAGACCGGGGAGCTGTTTTTT. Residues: CAISHTQQTGELFF.

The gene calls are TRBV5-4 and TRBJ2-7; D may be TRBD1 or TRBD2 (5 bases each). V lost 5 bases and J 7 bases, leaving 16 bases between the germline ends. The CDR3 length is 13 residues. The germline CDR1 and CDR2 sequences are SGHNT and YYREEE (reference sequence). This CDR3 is CASRRDGRWEQYF. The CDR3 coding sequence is TGTGCCAGCAGGAGGGACGGCCGTTGGGAGCAGTACTTC.

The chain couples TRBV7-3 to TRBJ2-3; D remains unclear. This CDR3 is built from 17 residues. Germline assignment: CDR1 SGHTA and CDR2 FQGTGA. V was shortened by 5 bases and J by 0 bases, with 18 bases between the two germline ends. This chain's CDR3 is CASSPIRAGASTDTQYF. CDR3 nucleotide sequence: TGTGCCAGCAGCCCAATCCGGGCAGGCGCTAGCACAGATACGCAGTATTTT.

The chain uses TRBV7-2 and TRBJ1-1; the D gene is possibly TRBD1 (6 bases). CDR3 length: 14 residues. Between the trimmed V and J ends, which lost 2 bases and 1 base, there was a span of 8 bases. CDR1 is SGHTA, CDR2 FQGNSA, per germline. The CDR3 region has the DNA TGTGCCAGCAGCTTATTAGGGGGGAACACTGAAGCTTTCTTT. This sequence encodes CASSLLGGNTEAFF.

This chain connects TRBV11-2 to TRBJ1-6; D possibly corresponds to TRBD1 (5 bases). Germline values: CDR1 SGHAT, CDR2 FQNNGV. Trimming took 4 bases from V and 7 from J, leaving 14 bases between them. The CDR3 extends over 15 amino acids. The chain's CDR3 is CASSSWGRENSPLHF. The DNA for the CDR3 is TGTGCCAGCAGCTCCTGGGGCAGGGAGAATTCACCCCTCCACTTT.

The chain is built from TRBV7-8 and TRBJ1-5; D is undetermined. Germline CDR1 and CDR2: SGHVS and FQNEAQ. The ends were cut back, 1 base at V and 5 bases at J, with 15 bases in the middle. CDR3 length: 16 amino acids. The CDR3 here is CASSLGGSRRDQPQHF. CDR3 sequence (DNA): TGTGCCAGCAGCTTAGGTGGGTCTCGGAGAGATCAGCCCCAGCATTTT.

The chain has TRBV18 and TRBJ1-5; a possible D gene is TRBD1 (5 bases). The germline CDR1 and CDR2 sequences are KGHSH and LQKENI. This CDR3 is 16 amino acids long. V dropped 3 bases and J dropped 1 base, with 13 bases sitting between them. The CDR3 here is CASSPGGIGSNQPQHF. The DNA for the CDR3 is TGTGCCAGCTCACCCGGGGGAATAGGGAGCAATCAGCCCCAGCATTTT.

CDR3 sequence (DNA): TGTGCTAGTGGTTTTGGGGGGGTAAAGACCCAGTACTTC. Translated, it gives CASGFGGVKTQYF. The J gene is TRBJ2-5, the V gene TRBV12-5; 7 bases match TRBD2. Trimming at V came to 3 bases and at J to 6 bases, leaving 4 bases not matched to a gene. The CDR3 is 13 residues long. Germline lookup yields CDR1 LGHNT and CDR2 FRNRAP.

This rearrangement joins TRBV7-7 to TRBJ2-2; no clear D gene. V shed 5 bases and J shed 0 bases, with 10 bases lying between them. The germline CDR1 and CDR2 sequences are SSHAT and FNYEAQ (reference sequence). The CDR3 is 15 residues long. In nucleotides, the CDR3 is TGTGCCAGCAGCCCGACGGCCGCGAACACCGGGGAGCTGTTTTTT. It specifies CASSPTAANTGELFF.

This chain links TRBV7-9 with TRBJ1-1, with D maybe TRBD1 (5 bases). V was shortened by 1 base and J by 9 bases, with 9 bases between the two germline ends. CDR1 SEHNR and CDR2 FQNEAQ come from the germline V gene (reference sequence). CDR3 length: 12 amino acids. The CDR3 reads CASSLGLGQAFF. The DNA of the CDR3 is TGTGCCAGCAGCTTAGGGCTGGGACAAGCTTTCTTT.

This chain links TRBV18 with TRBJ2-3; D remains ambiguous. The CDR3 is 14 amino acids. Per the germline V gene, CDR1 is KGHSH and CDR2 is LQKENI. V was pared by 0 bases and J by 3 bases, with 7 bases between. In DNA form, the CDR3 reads TGTGCCAGCTCACCACCGGTTTCAACAGATACGCAGTATTTT. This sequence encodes CASSPPVSTDTQYF.

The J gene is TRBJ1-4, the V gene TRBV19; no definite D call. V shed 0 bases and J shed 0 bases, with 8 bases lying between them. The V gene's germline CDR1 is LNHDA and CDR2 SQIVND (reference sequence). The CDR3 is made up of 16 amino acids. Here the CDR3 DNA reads TGTGCCAGTAGTATAGATCTTGCGGCAACTAATGAAAAACTGTTTTTT. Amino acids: CASSIDLAATNEKLFF.

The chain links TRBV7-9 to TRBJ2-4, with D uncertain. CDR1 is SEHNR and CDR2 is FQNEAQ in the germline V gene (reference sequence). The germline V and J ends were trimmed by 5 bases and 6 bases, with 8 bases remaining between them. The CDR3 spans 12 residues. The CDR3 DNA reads TGTGCCAGCAGCGCACTGGGAAACATTCAGTACTTC. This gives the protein CASSALGNIQYF.

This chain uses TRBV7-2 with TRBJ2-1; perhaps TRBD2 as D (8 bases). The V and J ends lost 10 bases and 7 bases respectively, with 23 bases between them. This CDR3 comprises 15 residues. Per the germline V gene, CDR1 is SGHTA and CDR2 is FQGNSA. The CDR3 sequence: CATLPGGSGSNEQFF. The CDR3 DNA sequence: TGTGCCACCCTTCCAGGGGGAAGCGGGAGTAATGAGCAGTTCTTC.

The DNA of the CDR3 is TGTGCCAGCAGCTTTGGGACAGGCCTTAATTCACCCCTCCACTTT. This translates into CASSFGTGLNSPLHF. The chain employs TRBV7-2 and TRBJ1-6; TRBD1 matches at 8 bases. CDR3 length: 15 residues. The ends lost 3 bases at V and 6 bases at J; junction bases unmatched: 4. CDR1 SGHTA and CDR2 FQGNSA come from the germline V gene.

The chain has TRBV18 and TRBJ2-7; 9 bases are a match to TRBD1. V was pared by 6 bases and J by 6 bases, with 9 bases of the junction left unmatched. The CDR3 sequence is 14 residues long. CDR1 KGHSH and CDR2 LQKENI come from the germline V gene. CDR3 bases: TGTGCCAGCTCGCGGGACAGGGTTGGTAGCGAGCAGTACTTC. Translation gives CASSRDRVGSEQYF.

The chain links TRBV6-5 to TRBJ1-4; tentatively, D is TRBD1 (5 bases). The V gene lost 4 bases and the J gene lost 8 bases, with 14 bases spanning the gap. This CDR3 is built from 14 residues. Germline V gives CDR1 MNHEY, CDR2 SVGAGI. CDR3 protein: CASSLGPPGEKLFF. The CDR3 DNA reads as TGTGCCAGCAGTTTGGGGCCTCCGGGGGAAAAACTGTTTTTT.

The CDR3 is CASSFGTYEQYF. In nucleotides, the CDR3 is TGTGCCAGCAGTTTCGGGACCTACGAGCAGTACTTC. The chain links TRBV27 to TRBJ2-7; a possible D gene is TRBD2 (5 bases). The germline V gene encodes CDR1 MNHEY and CDR2 SMNVEV (reference sequence). CDR3 length: 12 residues. V was trimmed by 3 bases and J by 2 bases, leaving 5 bases between them.

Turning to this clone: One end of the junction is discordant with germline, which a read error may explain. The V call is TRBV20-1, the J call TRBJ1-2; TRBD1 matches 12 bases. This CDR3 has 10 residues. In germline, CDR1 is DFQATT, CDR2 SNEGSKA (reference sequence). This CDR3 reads CLGQGAGYTF. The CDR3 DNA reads TGTCTGGGACAGGGGGCAGGCTACACCTTC.

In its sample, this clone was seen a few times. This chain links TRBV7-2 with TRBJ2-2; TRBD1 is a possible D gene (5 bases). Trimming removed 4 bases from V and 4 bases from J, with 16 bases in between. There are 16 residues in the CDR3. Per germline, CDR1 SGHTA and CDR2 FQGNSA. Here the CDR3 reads CASSSSSWGGTGELFF. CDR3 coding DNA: TGTGCCAGCAGCTCCAGTTCCTGGGGCGGCACCGGGGAGCTGTTTTTT.

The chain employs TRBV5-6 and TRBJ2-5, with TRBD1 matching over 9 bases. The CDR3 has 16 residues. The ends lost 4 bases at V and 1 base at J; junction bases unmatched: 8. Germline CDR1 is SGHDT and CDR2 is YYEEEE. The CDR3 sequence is CASSRQGGSLQETQYF. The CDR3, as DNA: TGTGCCAGCAGCAGACAGGGGGGCAGCCTCCAAGAGACCCAGTACTTC.

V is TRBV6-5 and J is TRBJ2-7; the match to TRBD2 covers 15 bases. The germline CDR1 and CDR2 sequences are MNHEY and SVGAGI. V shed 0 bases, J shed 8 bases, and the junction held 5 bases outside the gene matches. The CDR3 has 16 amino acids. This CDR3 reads CASSYSEGLAGGQQYF. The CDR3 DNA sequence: TGTGCCAGCAGTTACTCTGAGGGACTAGCGGGAGGCCAGCAGTACTTC.